The present entry profiles one TCR beta chain with its context. What it binds is not known. This entry belongs to a study of shared clonotypes between healthy human individuals. TCRdb's copy holds only in-frame clones and misses some; the assay was immunoSEQ multiplex PCR. Of about 1 million clones in the sample, approximately 72% were seen once. Study-level points and caveats: When naive CD4 clonotypes were compared across a few donors, 4% to 6.5% were shared.

The source material was memory CD4+ T cells sorted from blood. The subset is: CD45RA-negative fraction. The sequence was obtained from a young man in good health.

CDR3 in DNA: TGTGCCATCACTCAGCTGGTGAACACTGAAGCTTTCTTT. Translating gives CAITQLVNTEAFF. J is TRBJ1-1 and V is TRBV10-3; no reliable D call. This CDR3 is 13 amino acids long. The V gene's germline CDR1 is ENHRY and CDR2 SYGVKD. The ends were cut back, 7 bases at V and 0 bases at J, with 9 bases in the middle.